This T cell receptor beta chain is from a study of T cell responses to AZD1222 COVID-19 vaccine. General study findings and limits: Only five to seven AZD1222 recipients were seropositive at baseline. Mapped onto spike, vaccine-associated CD4 TCRs spanned it and were dominant at 160-218 and 743-854.

The CDR3 length is 13 residues. The ends were cut back, 0 bases at V and 7 bases at J, with 9 bases in the middle. Germline values: CDR1 MNHEY, CDR2 SVGAGI. Here immunoSEQ multiplex PCR was the method, and the copy in TCRdb shows in-frame clones only, minus some. This table holds roughly 100,000 clones, approximately 88% found once. Regarding this clone: The antigen is unknown.

The rearrangement joins TRBV6-5 to TRBJ1-2; a weak D match, TRBD1 (5 bases). The source of this sequence is an adult in good health. The sample in question was peripheral blood, obtained on day 0 of AZD1222 vaccination. This CDR3 is CASSYSGGGGYTF. The DNA for the CDR3 is TGTGCCAGCAGTTACTCAGGCGGGGGTGGCTACACCTTC.